This T cell receptor (beta chain) was captured by sequencing in a study of OX40 agonist ivuxolimab in advanced cancers. About the research overall: Three patients, one with hepatocellular carcinoma and two with cutaneous melanoma, achieved partial responses.

The assay was immunoSEQ multiplex PCR, and TCRdb's table has in-frame clones only and misses some. The sample records approximately 30,000 clones, about 86% being singletons. V lost 3 bases to trimming and J lost 0 bases, with 9 bases between them. The CDR3 length is 15 residues. The germline V gene has CDR1 LNHDA and CDR2 SQIVND (reference sequence). The sequencing here drew on CD4+ or CD8+ T cells sorted from blood, taken in a trial of the OX40 agonist ivuxolimab. This clonotype was obtained from an adult with an advanced solid tumor such as melanoma, head and neck, liver or kidney cancer. The chain links TRBV19 to TRBJ1-5; D unclear. CDR3 bases: TGTGCCAGTAGTATTGTAGGTTATAGCAATCAGCCCCAGCATTTT. Its protein product is CASSIVGYSNQPQHF.